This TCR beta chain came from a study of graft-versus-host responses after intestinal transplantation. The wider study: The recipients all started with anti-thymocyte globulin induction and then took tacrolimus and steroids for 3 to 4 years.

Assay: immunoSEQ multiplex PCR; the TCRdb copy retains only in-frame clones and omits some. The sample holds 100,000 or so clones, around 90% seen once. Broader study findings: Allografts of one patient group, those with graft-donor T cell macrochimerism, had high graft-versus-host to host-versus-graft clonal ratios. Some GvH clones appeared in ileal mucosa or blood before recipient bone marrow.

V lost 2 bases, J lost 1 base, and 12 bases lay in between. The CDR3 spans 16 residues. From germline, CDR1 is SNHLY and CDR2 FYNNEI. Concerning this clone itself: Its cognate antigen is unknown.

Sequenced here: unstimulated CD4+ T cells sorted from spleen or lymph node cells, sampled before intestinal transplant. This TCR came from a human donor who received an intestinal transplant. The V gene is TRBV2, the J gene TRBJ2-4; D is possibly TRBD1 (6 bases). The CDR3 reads CASSEPGHRAKNIQYF. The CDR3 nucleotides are TGTGCCAGCAGTGAACCGGGACATCGGGCCAAAAACATTCAGTACTTC.